This TCR beta chain was sequenced during a study of T cells expressing NK-cell markers (dated by TCRdb to the early 2020s). With respect to the entire study: Three sorted T-cell subsets (CD3+CD56+NKG2C+, CD3+CD56+NKG2C- and CD3+CD56-NKG2C+) from about 8 donors had their TCR beta-chain repertoires profiled. Seven of the eight sequenced donors were HCMV-seropositive and one was HCMV-seronegative. The eight sequenced donors were randomly selected healthy volunteers, three men and five women. Illumina HiSeq 2000/2500, MiSeq or NextSeq was used to sequence libraries as 2 x 150 bp reads. Study-wide conclusions, independent of this receptor: In six donors, the dominant CD3+CD56+NKG2C+ clonotypes were found to rank among the top 10 CD8+ clonotypes and to make up 1.0-7.0% of CD8+ T cells. Whether the expanded NKG2C-expressing T cell clones were specific for HCMV antigens remained unclear. Those dominant clonotypes were again the most abundant among CD3+CD56-NKG2C+ cells in a few donors, at about 25-60.1%.

HCMV serostatus was determined by detecting HCMV-specific IgG in serum with a commercial ELISA kit. Peripheral blood mononuclear cells were isolated from blood by Ficoll density gradient centrifugation. TCRdb names Illumina HiSeq 2000 as the instrument used. The TCR beta cDNA libraries were made using 5'RACE template switching, a step that added both a universal primer site and unique molecular identifiers. Priming for cDNA synthesis came from the TCR beta constant segment, and two successive PCR amplification steps followed. Concerning the study's data processing: Reads were demultiplexed and grouped by UMI with MIGEC, and clonotypes were assembled and quantified with MiTCR. Only TCR cDNA sequences supported by at least two reads were kept to exclude erroneous sequences. The tcR package was used for downstream repertoire analysis, and clonotypes were matched between fractions using CDR3 nucleotide sequence together with V segment. VDJmatch was used to annotate antigen specificity against VDJdb, with one amino acid substitution allowed in CDR3. TCRdb reprocessed the reads and lists each CDR3 protein sequence as a single entry, with no DNA. Here the V and J calls rest on TCRdb's processing, not on the authors' analysis. This sample's listing comprises under 600,000 distinct CDR3 sequences. The ten largest clones take up around 1.4% of the sample.

CDR1 and CDR2 (DFQATT, SNEGSKA) derive from the germline V gene (reference sequence). The CDR3 starts with the cysteine, ends with the phenylalanine, and has 15 residues. Only the protein sequence is given. A word on this clonotype: Its antigen is not yet known.

This sequence was found in a woman aged 45 to 65 in good health. Donor details come from another sample of the same person, matched by shared clones. Sequences were obtained from blood T cells: a sorted CD56 or NKG2C T cell subset, CD4+ or CD8+ T cells, or bulk PBMC T cells (not recorded which). The rearranged segments are TRBV20-1 and TRBJ2-1. The CDR3 region: CSAREAATFANEQFF.